This T cell receptor beta chain emerged from a study of OX40 agonist ivuxolimab in advanced cancers. Here immunoSEQ multiplex PCR was the method, and the copy in TCRdb shows in-frame clones only, minus some. The sample has more than 65,000 clones; roughly 90% are singletons. Trimming removed 2 bases from V and 6 bases from J; junction bases left unmatched: 5. The V gene's germline CDR1 is SGHRS and CDR2 YFSETQ. The CDR3 consists of 15 residues. Sequencing used CD4+ or CD8+ T cells sorted from blood, obtained in a trial of the OX40 agonist ivuxolimab. The TCR originated in an adult with an advanced solid tumor such as melanoma, head and neck, liver or kidney cancer. The rearrangement joins TRBV5-1 to TRBJ2-1, with 10 bases that match TRBD2. The CDR3 protein is CASSLMLAGANEQFF. The DNA for the CDR3 is TGCGCCAGCAGCTTAATGCTAGCGGGGGCCAATGAGCAGTTCTTC.